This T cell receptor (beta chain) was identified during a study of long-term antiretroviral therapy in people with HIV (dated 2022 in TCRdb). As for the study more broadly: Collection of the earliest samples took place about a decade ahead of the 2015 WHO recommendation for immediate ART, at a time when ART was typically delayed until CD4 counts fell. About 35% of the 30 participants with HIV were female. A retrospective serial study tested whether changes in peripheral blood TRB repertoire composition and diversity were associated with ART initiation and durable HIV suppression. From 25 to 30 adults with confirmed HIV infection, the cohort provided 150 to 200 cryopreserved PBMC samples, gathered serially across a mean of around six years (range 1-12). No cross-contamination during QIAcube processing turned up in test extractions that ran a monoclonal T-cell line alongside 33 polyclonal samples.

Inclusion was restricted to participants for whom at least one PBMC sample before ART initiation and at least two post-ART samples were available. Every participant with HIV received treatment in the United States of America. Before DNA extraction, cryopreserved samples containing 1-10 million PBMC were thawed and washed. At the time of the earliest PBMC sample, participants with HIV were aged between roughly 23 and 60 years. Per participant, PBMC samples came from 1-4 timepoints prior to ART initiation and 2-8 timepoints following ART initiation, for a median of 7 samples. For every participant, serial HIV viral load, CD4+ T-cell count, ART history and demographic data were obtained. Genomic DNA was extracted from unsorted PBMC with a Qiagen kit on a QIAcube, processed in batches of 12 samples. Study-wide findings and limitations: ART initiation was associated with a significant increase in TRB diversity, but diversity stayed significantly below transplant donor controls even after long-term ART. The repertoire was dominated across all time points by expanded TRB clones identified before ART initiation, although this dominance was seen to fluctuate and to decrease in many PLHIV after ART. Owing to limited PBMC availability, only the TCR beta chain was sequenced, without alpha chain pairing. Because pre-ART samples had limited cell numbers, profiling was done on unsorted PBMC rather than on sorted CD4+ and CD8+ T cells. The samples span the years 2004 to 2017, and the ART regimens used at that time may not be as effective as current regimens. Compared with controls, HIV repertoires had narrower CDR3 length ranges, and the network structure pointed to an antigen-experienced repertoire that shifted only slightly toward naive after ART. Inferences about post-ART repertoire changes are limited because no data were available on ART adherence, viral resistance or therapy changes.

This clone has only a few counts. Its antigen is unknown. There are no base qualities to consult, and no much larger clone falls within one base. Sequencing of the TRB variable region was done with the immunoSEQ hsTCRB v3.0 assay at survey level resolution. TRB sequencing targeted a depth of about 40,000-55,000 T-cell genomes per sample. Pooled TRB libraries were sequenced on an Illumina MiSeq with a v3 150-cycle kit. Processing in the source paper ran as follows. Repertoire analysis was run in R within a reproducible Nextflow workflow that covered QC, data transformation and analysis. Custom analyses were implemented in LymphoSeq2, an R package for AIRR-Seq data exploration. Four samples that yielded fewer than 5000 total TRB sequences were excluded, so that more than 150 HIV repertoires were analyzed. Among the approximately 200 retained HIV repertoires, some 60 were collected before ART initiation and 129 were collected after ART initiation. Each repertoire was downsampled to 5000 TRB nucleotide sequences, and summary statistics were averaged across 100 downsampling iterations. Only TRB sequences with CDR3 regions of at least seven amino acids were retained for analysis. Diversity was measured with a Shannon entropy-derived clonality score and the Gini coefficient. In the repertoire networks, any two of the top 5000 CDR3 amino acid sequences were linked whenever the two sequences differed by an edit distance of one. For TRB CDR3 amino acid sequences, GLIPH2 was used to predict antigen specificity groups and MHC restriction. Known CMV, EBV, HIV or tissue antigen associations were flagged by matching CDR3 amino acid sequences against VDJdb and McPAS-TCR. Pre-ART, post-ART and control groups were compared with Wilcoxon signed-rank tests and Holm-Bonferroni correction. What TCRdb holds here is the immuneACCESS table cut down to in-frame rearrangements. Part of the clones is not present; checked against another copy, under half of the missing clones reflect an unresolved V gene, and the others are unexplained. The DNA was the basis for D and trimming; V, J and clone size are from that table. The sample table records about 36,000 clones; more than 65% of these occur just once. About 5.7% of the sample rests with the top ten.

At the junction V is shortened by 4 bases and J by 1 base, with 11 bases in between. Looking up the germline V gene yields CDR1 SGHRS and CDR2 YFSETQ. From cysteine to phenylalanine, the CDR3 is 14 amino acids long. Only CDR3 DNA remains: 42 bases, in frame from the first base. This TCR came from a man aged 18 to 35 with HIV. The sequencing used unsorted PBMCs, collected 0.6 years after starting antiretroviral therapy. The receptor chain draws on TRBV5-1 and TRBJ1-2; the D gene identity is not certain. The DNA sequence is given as TGCGCCAGCAGCAGTAAGACGGATAACTATGGCTACACCTTC. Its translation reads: CASSSKTDNYGYTF.